Below, one T cell receptor (beta chain) is given with its context. Its antigen is currently unknown. The sample belongs to a study of T cells after yellow fever vaccination. Broader study findings: Highly abundant clonotypes carried over from the bulk population could end up in FACS-sorted repertoires as contaminants.

Germline values: CDR1 SGHTA, CDR2 FQGNSA. The ends were cut back, 3 bases at V and 2 bases at J, with 5 bases in the middle. CDR3 length equals 12 residues. TCRdb re-derived calls from the 5' RACE reads in MiXCR, one entry per CDR3 protein. The sample shows some 500,000 distinct CDR3 sequences, about 13% of them seen only once. Sequenced material: PBMCs, taken on the day of the yellow fever booster vaccination. The TCR sequence derives from a man under 40 who received the YFV17D yellow fever vaccine. This chain uses TRBV7-2 with TRBJ2-7; D is undetermined. The CDR3 DNA reads TGTGCCAGCAGCTTCGCTACCTACGAGCAGTACTTC. It codes for CASSFATYEQYF.